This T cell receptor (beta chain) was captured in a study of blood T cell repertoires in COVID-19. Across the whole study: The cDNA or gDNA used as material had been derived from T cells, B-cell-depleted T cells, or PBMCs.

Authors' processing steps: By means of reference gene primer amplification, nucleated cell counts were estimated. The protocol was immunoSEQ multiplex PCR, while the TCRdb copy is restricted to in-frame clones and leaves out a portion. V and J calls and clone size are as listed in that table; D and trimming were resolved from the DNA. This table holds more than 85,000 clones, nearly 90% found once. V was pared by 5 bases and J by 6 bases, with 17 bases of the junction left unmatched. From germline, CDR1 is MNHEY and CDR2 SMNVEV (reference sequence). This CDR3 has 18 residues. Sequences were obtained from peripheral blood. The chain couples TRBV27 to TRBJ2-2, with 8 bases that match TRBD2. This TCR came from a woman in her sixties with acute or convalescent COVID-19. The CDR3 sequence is CASSRTSSTQWAPGELFF. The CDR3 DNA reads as TGTGCCAGCAGTCGGACTAGCAGTACACAATGGGCACCCGGGGAGCTGTTTTTT.